This T cell receptor (beta chain) was observed in a study of cytomegalovirus exposure and HLA in healthy donors. Regarding the study as a whole: Further analysis was carried out later, and it showed several of the most significant clusters appearing linked to common viral pathogens.

Germline-derived CDR1 and CDR2 are MDHEN and SYDVKM. The CDR3 spans 13 residues. V was clipped by 6 bases and J by 0 bases, with 8 bases between them. As for this clone: What it binds is not known.

The PCR ran on 60 Vbeta and 13 Jbeta primers. Libraries were prepared by immunoSEQ multiplex PCR; TCRdb keeps only in-frame clonotypes and omits some of them. Found here are about 130,000 clones, roughly 79% of them singletons; the top ten hold about 1.8%. The source of this sequence is a woman aged 40 to 50 in good health and CMV-seronegative. The sequenced sample consisted of PBMCs. The chain links TRBV28 to TRBJ1-1, with TRBD1 as a possible D gene (5 bases). CDR3 DNA: TGTGCCAGCAGACCGACAGTGAACACTGAAGCTTTCTTT. Protein sequence: CASRPTVNTEAFF.